These 5 T cell receptor beta chains were all obtained from the same sample, sequenced in a study of CD8+ T cells in alopecia areata. Reverse transcription of extracted RNA yielded cDNA, which provided the sequencing template. Sequenced by immunoSEQ multiplex PCR; TCRdb stores in-frame clones only, minus some. The data show around 140,000 clones, with around 47% seen just once and over 5.5% held by the top ten. Specimen: CD4+ T cells sorted from blood. The receptors stem from a human donor with alopecia areata.

The J gene is TRBJ1-2, the V gene TRBV11-2, with D possibly TRBD1 on 5 matching bases. V gave up 5 bases and J gave up 2 bases, with 12 bases separating them. This CDR3 contains 14 residues. Germline V gene lookup returns CDR1 SGHAT and CDR2 FQNNGV. The CDR3, as DNA: TGTGCCAGCAGCACTTATCGGACAAACTATGGCTACACCTTC. As protein: CASSTYRTNYGYTF.

This clone was picked up a small number of times. This chain joins TRBV7-9 and TRBJ2-2; 8 positions agree with TRBD2. The germline CDR1 and CDR2 sequences are SEHNR and FQNEAQ (reference sequence). The CDR3 runs 16 residues. J lost 4 bases, V lost 5 bases, and 9 bases had no gene match. This CDR3 reads CASSLLSGGPTGELFF. CDR3 coding DNA: TGTGCCAGCAGCCTCCTTTCGGGAGGGCCCACCGGGGAGCTGTTTTTT.

The table lists this clone with a few counts. V gene TRBV7-9 combines with J gene TRBJ2-5; TRBD2 might be the D (6 bases). Per the germline V gene, CDR1 is SEHNR and CDR2 is FQNEAQ (reference sequence). This CDR3 is 11 amino acids long. V dropped 8 bases and J dropped 5 bases, with 9 bases sitting between them. The CDR3 region is CASVAGETQYF. The CDR3 DNA reads as TGTGCCAGCGTTGCGGGGGAGACCCAGTACTTC.

This clone was recorded a few times. The gene calls are TRBV7-9 and TRBJ1-1; TRBD1 aligns across 8 bases. Germline V gene sequence: CDR1 SEHNR, CDR2 FQNEAQ (reference sequence). The CDR3 has 15 amino acids. Germline trimming cut 5 bases from V and 2 bases from J; bases unmatched to any gene: 7. CDR3: CASSSGTGGNTEAFF. As DNA, the CDR3 is TGTGCCAGCAGCAGCGGGACAGGAGGAAACACTGAAGCTTTCTTT.

The chain is built from TRBV19 and TRBJ2-7; D gene unclear. The CDR3 runs to 13 residues. V was pared by 3 bases and J by 1 base, with 7 bases between. CDR1 is LNHDA, CDR2 SQIVND, per germline (reference sequence). The CDR3 is CASSMLGSYEQYF. The CDR3 DNA reads as TGTGCCAGTAGTATGCTAGGATCCTACGAGCAGTACTTC. Supplemented by reference TRBV19 and TRBJ2-7, the full variable domain reads DGGITQSPKYLFRKEGQNVTLSCEQNLNHDAMYWYRQDPGQGLRLIYYSQIVNDFQKGDIAEGYSVSREKKESFPLTVTSAQKNPTAFYLCASSMLGSYEQYFGPGTRLTVT.